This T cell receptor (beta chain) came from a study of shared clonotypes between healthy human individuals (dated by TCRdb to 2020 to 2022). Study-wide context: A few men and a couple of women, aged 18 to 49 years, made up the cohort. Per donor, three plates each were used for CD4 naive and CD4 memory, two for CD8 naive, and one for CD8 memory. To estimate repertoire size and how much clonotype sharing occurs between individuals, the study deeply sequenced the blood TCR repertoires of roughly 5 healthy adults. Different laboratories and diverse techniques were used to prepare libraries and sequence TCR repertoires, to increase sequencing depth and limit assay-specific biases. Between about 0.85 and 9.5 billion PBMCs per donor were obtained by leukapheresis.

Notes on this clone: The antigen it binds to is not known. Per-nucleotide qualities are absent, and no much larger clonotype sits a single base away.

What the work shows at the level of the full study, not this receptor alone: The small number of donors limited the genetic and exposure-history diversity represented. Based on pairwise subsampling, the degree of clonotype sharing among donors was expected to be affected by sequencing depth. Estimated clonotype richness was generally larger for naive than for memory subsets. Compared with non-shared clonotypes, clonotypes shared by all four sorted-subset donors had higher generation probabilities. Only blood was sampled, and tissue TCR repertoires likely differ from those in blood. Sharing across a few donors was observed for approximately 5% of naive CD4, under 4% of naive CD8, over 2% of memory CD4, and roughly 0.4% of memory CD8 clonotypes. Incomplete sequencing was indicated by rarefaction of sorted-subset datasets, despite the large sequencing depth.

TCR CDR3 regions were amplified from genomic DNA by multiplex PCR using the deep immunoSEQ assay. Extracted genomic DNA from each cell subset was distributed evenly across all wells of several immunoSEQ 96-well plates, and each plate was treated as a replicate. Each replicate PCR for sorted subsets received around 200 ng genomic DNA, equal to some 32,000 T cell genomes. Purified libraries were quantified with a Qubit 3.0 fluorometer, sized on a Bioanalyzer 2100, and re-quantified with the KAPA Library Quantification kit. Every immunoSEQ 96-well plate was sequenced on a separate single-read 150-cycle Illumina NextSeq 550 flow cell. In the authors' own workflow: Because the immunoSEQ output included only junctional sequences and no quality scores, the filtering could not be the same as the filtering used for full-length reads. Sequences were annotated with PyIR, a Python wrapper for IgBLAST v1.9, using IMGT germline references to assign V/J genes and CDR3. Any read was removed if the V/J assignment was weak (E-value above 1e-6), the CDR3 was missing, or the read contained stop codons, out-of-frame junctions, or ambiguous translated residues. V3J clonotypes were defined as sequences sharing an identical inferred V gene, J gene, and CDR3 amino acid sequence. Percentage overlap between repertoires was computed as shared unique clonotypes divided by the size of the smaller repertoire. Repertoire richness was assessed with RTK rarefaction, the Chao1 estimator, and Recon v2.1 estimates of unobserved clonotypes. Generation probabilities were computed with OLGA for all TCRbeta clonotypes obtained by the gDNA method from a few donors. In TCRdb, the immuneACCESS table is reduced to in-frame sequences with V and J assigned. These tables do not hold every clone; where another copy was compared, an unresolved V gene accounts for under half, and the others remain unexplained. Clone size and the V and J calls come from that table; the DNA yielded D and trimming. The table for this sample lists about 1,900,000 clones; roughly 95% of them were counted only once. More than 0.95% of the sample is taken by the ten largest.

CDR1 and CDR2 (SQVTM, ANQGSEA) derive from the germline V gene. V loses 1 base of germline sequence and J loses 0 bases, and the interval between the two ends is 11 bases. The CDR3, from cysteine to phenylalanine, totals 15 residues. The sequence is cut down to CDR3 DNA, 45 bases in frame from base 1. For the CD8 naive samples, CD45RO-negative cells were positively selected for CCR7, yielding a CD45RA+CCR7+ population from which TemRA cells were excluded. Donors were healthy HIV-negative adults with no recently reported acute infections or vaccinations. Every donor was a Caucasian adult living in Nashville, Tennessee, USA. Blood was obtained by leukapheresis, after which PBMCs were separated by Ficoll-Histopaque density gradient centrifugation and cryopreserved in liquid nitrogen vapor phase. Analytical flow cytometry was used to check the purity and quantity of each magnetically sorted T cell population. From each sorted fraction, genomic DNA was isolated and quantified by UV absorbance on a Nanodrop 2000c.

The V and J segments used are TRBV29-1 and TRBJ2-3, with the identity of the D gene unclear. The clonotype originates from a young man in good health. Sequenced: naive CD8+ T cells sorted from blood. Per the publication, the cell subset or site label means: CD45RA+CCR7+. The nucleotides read TGCAGCGTTGAAGGAGCGACGGCTAGCACAGATACGCAGTATTTT. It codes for CSVEGATASTDTQYF.